One sample yielded the 30 T cell receptor beta chains listed below, sequenced in a study of T-cell reconstitution after alpha-beta-depleted transplantation in children. The library targeted TCRbeta and was prepared with unique molecular identifiers. TCRdb re-derived calls from the PCR reads in MiXCR, one entry per CDR3 protein. The sample yields about 610,000 distinct CDR3 sequences, 20% to 30% seen once. This sample comprised PBMCs, obtained before TCRalphabeta/CD19-depleted stem cell transplant. The origin of the receptors is a boy under two years old with Wiskott-Aldrich syndrome, due to receive a stem cell transplant.

This clonotype was picked up a small number of times. The V call is TRBV20-1, the J call TRBJ1-4; D is unresolved. Germline lookup yields CDR1 DFQATT and CDR2 SNEGSKA (reference sequence). The V end lost 1 base, the J end lost 7 bases, and 10 bases lay between the germline ends. The CDR3 has 13 residues. CDR3 loop: CSARAVGVEKLFF. CDR3 bases: TGCAGTGCTAGAGCAGTGGGAGTTGAAAAACTGTTTTTT.

This chain links TRBV5-6 with TRBJ2-1, with 9 bases aligning to TRBD2. V was pared by 4 bases and J by 0 bases, with 5 bases of the junction left unmatched. Germline V gives CDR1 SGHDT, CDR2 YYEEEE. The CDR3 spans 16 residues. The CDR3 DNA follows: TGTGCCAGCAGCAGACTAGCGGAAGACTCCTACAATGAGCAGTTCTTC. Encoded protein: CASSRLAEDSYNEQFF.

A word on this clonotype: A junction boundary mismatches the germline segment, possibly from a read error. The chain couples TRBV12-5 to TRBJ2-1, with 7 bases aligning to TRBD2. The CDR3 sequence is 18 residues long. Germline CDR1 reads LGHNT; CDR2 reads FRNRAP. As DNA, the CDR3 is TGTGCTAGTGGTTTGGTTGGTCAGACTAGCTCGAGGTCAAATGAGCGGTTCTTC. Protein: CASGLVGQTSSRSNERFF.

This clonotype came up once. The genes are TRBV29-1 and TRBJ2-5, with 7 positions matching TRBD2. CDR1 and CDR2 from the germline V gene are SQVTM and ANQGSEA. V lost 2 bases and J lost 4; bases outside the gene matches: 1. This CDR3 region has 12 residues. The chain's CDR3 is CSVELAAETQYF. The CDR3, as DNA: TGCAGCGTTGAACTAGCGGCAGAGACCCAGTACTTC.

This clonotype has only a few counts. The rearrangement joins TRBV7-9 to TRBJ2-7; 8 bases line up with TRBD2. The CDR3 consists of 15 residues. After removal of 1 base from V and 3 bases from J, the junction contained 5 bases not matched to a gene. In germline, CDR1 is SEHNR, CDR2 FQNEAQ (reference sequence). The CDR3 loop is CASSLGVAGFYEQYF. For the CDR3, the DNA is TGTGCCAGCAGCTTAGGGGTAGCGGGATTCTACGAGCAGTACTTC. Filled out from reference TRBV7-9 and TRBJ2-7, the complete variable domain reads DTGVSQNPRHKITKRGQNVTFRCDPISEHNRLYWYRQTLGQGPEFLTYFQNEAQLEKSRLLSDRFSAERPKGSFSTLEIQRTEQGDSAMYLCASSLGVAGFYEQYFGPGTRLTVT.

This clonotype was observed a handful of times. This chain joins TRBV7-2 and TRBJ2-1; TRBD2 matches 11 bases. The germline CDR1 and CDR2 sequences are SGHTA and FQGNSA. Unmatched junction bases numbered 4, after V lost 1 base and J lost 8 bases. The CDR3 is 15 amino acids. CDR3 nucleotides: TGTGCCAGCAGCTTAGGACTAGCGGGATGGGATGAGCAGTTCTTC. Translating it yields CASSLGLAGWDEQFF.

This clonotype was observed a few times. The chain joins TRBV2 to TRBJ2-7, with D maybe TRBD2 (6 bases). V lost 7 bases and J 6 bases, leaving 16 bases between the germline ends. The V gene's germline CDR1 is SNHLY and CDR2 FYNNEI. CDR3 size: 13 residues. Here the CDR3 reads CASTLAEGAEQYF. DNA of the CDR3: TGTGCCAGCACCCTCGCGGAGGGAGCCGAGCAGTACTTC.

The chain links TRBV9 to TRBJ2-1; TRBD2 aligns across 8 bases. Germline V lookup: CDR1 SGDLS, CDR2 YYNGEE. V was clipped by 3 bases and J by 7 bases; unmatched bases: 12. The CDR3 is made up of 16 amino acids. CDR3 sequence (DNA): TGTGCCAGCAGCGGAATGGTAGCGGGACGTACGAATGAGCAGTTCTTC. Its translation is CASSGMVAGRTNEQFF.

This clonotype has a handful of counts. V gene TRBV5-1 combines with J gene TRBJ1-6, with TRBD1 as a possible D gene (6 bases). Germline V gene data show CDR1 as SGHRS and CDR2 as YFSETQ. Trimming cost V 1 base and J 7 bases, with 21 bases left between them. The length of the CDR3 is 18 residues. CDR3 amino acids: CASSLYFLDSRTNSPLHF. The CDR3 nucleotides are TGCGCCAGCAGCTTGTACTTCTTGGACAGCAGGACAAATTCACCCCTCCACTTT. Looking up the rest from reference TRBV5-1 and TRBJ1-6 gives the full variable domain: KAGVTQTPRYLIKTRGQQVTLSCSPISGHRSVSWYQQTPGQGLQFLFEYFSETQRNKGNFPGRFSGRQFSNSRSEMNVSTLELGDSALYLCASSLYFLDSRTNSPLHFGNGTRLTVT.

This clonotype was counted between two and nine times. The chain links TRBV28 to TRBJ1-4; TRBD1 might be the D (6 bases). CDR1 and CDR2 from the germline V gene are MDHEN and SYDVKM. V was shortened by 6 bases and J by 7 bases, with 18 bases between the two germline ends. This CDR3 has 15 residues. The CDR3 DNA reads as TGTGCCAGCAGGTCCCCCGCAGGGGTCTTTGAAAAACTGTTTTTT. Encoded protein: CASRSPAGVFEKLFF.

This clonotype appeared a few times. The chain has TRBV19 and TRBJ2-2, with TRBD1 identical over 7 bases. V was clipped by 3 bases and J by 4 bases; unmatched bases: 2. CDR3 length: 14 amino acids. The germline V gene has CDR1 LNHDA and CDR2 SQIVND (reference sequence). The CDR3 coding sequence is TGTGCCAGTAGTATGGGGACAGTCACCGGGGAGCTGTTTTTT. Translating gives CASSMGTVTGELFF. The full variable domain, with the rest looked up from reference TRBV19 and TRBJ2-2, is DGGITQSPKYLFRKEGQNVTLSCEQNLNHDAMYWYRQDPGQGLRLIYYSQIVNDFQKGDIAEGYSVSREKKESFPLTVTSAQKNPTAFYLCASSMGTVTGELFFGEGSRLTVL.

V is TRBV5-1 and J is TRBJ2-5; D is possibly TRBD1 (6 bases). This CDR3 is 15 amino acids long. The germline V gene encodes CDR1 SGHRS and CDR2 YFSETQ. The germline V and J ends were trimmed by 0 bases and 5 bases, with 14 bases remaining between them. As DNA, the CDR3 is TGCGCCAGCAGCTTGGGCAGGGGCGACGGGGAGACCCAGTACTTC. Translating it yields CASSLGRGDGETQYF.

Concerning this clonotype itself: At one of its ends the junction is not consistent with the germline gene, which may arise from a read error. The gene calls are TRBV7-8 and TRBJ2-1; perhaps TRBD2 as D (5 bases). The CDR3 is made up of 16 amino acids. The germline V gene encodes CDR1 SGHVS and CDR2 FQNEAQ. The CDR3 protein is CVSSLRGHNSYNEQFF. In DNA form, the CDR3 reads TGTGTCAGCAGCTTAAGAGGGCACAACTCCTACAATGAGCAGTTCTTC.

This clonotype was counted only a few times. The chain links TRBV5-1 to TRBJ1-2; unclear D gene. The V and J ends lost 0 bases and 0 bases respectively, with 6 bases between them. Germline lookup yields CDR1 SGHRS and CDR2 YFSETQ. CDR3 size: 14 residues. CDR3 protein: CASSLGPANYGYTF. The DNA for the CDR3 is TGCGCCAGCAGCTTGGGCCCAGCTAACTATGGCTACACCTTC.

V gene TRBV20-1 combines with J gene TRBJ2-5; D gene ambiguous. Germline lookup yields CDR1 DFQATT and CDR2 SNEGSKA (reference sequence). V was clipped by 0 bases and J by 0 bases, with 8 bases between them. The CDR3 has 14 residues. The CDR3 loop reads CSARDPLDQETQYF. CDR3 bases: TGCAGTGCTAGAGATCCCCTAGACCAAGAGACCCAGTACTTC.

The CDR3 sequence is CSPRTGKSSYEQYF. CDR3 sequence (DNA): TGCAGTCCGCGGACGGGAAAGAGCTCCTACGAGCAGTACTTC. The V call is TRBV20-1, the J call TRBJ2-7, with D perhaps matching TRBD2 (5 bases). The CDR3 runs to 14 residues. CDR1 DFQATT and CDR2 SNEGSKA come from the germline V gene (reference sequence). V was clipped by 8 bases and J by 0 bases, with 17 bases between them.

V gene TRBV7-9 combines with J gene TRBJ2-7; TRBD2 is a possible D gene (6 bases). The CDR3 has 15 amino acids. V lost 4 bases to trimming and J lost 3 bases, with 16 bases between them. Germline V gives CDR1 SEHNR, CDR2 FQNEAQ (reference sequence). The CDR3 DNA sequence: TGTGCCAGCAGCTCCCCCTTCGCGGAGGGCTACGAGCAGTACTTC. Amino acids: CASSSPFAEGYEQYF.

The chain employs TRBV9 and TRBJ1-2; TRBD1 matches 8 bases. Looked up from germline, CDR1 is SGDLS and CDR2 is YYNGEE. V lost 0 bases, J lost 5 bases, and 9 bases stayed unmatched. CDR3 length: 16 amino acids. The CDR3 sequence: CASSVGGQGLGYGYTF. The CDR3 DNA reads as TGTGCCAGCAGCGTAGGCGGACAGGGCCTAGGTTATGGCTACACCTTC.

The V gene is TRBV10-3, the J gene TRBJ1-2; D is perhaps TRBD1 (6 bases). Germline V CDR1 and CDR2: ENHRY, SYGVKD. Trimming pared 2 bases from V and 7 bases from J, leaving 14 bases between. The CDR3 length is 14 residues. As DNA, the CDR3 is TGTGCCATCAGTGAGCGAACAGGGCCCCCTGGCTACACCTTC. Translation gives CAISERTGPPGYTF.

This clonotype was seen just once. The chain couples TRBV20-1 to TRBJ2-1, with 8 bases fitting TRBD2. From germline, CDR1 is DFQATT and CDR2 SNEGSKA (reference sequence). J lost 8 bases, V lost 3 bases, and 6 bases had no gene match. The CDR3 contains 13 residues. The CDR3 region has the DNA TGCAGTGCTAGGGGACTAGGTAAAGATGAGCAGTTCTTC. It is translated as CSARGLGKDEQFF.

This chain links TRBV20-1 with TRBJ1-3; TRBD1 aligns across 8 bases. V shed 1 base and J 2 bases; nucleotides not matched to a gene: 7. The CDR3 runs 16 residues. Germline V gene sequence: CDR1 DFQATT, CDR2 SNEGSKA (reference sequence). CDR3 sequence: CSARVFGRGPGNTIYF. The CDR3 DNA is TGCAGTGCTAGAGTTTTCGGCAGGGGGCCTGGAAACACCATATATTTT.

This clonotype was counted between two and nine times. The chain uses TRBV4-1 and TRBJ1-1; D unresolved. V was cut by 0 bases and J by 4 bases, with 12 bases left in between. The CDR3 covers 15 residues. Germline V gives CDR1 MGHRA, CDR2 YSYEKL. CDR3 coding DNA: TGCGCCAGCAGCCAAGATGCAGCCTGGGGCACTGAAGCTTTCTTT. It specifies CASSQDAAWGTEAFF.

V gene TRBV5-1 combines with J gene TRBJ1-5; TRBD1 might be the D (5 bases). V gave up 4 bases and J gave up 8 bases, with 16 bases separating them. The CDR3 spans 14 residues. Per germline, CDR1 SGHRS and CDR2 YFSETQ. CDR3 residues: CASSPGHVSEPQHF. In DNA, the CDR3 is TGCGCCAGCAGCCCCGGACACGTAAGTGAGCCCCAGCATTTT.

The chain links TRBV9 to TRBJ2-2; 8 bases map to TRBD2. This CDR3 comprises 16 residues. CDR1 is SGDLS and CDR2 is YYNGEE in the germline V gene. The V segment lost 2 bases and the J segment 4 bases; nucleotides outside the gene matches: 7. CDR3 DNA: TGTGCCAGCAGCGTCAGCGGGAGCTCGTCCACCGGGGAGCTGTTTTTT. Protein sequence: CASSVSGSSSTGELFF.

This clonotype was seen a few times. This chain connects TRBV28 to TRBJ1-4; possible D gene TRBD1, 5 bases. Germline values: CDR1 MDHEN, CDR2 SYDVKM. The germline V and J ends were trimmed by 4 bases and 8 bases, with 17 bases remaining between them. The CDR3 covers 15 residues. The CDR3 here is CASSWATYRGEKLFF. The CDR3 bases are TGTGCCAGCAGTTGGGCGACCTATAGGGGCGAAAAACTGTTTTTT.

V gene TRBV7-9 combines with J gene TRBJ2-7; 7 bases line up with TRBD1. Germline V CDR1 and CDR2: SEHNR, FQNEAQ (reference sequence). This CDR3 contains 13 residues. J was trimmed by 5 bases and V by 7 bases; bases with no gene match: 8. In nucleotides, the CDR3 is TGTGCCAGCAACCTCGGGACAGAAAACGAGCAGTACTTC. Protein product: CASNLGTENEQYF.

The gene calls are TRBV20-1 and TRBJ2-1; 7 bases line up with TRBD2. Looked up from germline, CDR1 is DFQATT and CDR2 is SNEGSKA (reference sequence). The CDR3 covers 15 residues. The junction had 9 bases not matched to a gene; V was cut back by 5 bases and J by 2 bases. The CDR3: CSADTSSGTYNEQFF. The CDR3 coding sequence is TGCAGTGCTGACACAAGCAGCGGGACCTACAATGAGCAGTTCTTC.

This chain joins TRBV5-1 and TRBJ2-1; TRBD2 matches 7 bases. The V segment lost 2 bases and the J segment 0 bases; nucleotides outside the gene matches: 8. Per germline, CDR1 SGHRS and CDR2 YFSETQ. This CDR3 is 17 amino acids long. The CDR3 DNA reads TGCGCCAGCAGCTTACCCACTAGCGTTAGCTCCTACAATGAGCAGTTCTTC. It translates to CASSLPTSVSSYNEQFF.

The rearrangement links TRBV11-2 to TRBJ2-1; 8 bases are shared with TRBD2. The V gene end was trimmed by 5 bases and the J gene end by 3 bases; junction bases not matched to a gene: 9. Per germline, CDR1 SGHAT and CDR2 FQNNGV. The CDR3 consists of 16 residues. DNA for the CDR3: TGTGCCAGCAGCCCCATCGGGCGGGGGGACTACAATGAGCAGTTCTTC. This sequence encodes CASSPIGRGDYNEQFF.

This chain links TRBV19 with TRBJ2-1; no reliable D call. The CDR3 loop spans 16 amino acids. V was shortened by 3 bases and J by 2 bases, with 14 bases between the two germline ends. CDR1 and CDR2 (germline): LNHDA, SQIVND (reference sequence). CDR3 sequence reads: CASSIIAMSPYNEQFF. CDR3 nucleotides: TGTGCCAGTAGTATTATCGCCATGAGCCCCTACAATGAGCAGTTCTTC.